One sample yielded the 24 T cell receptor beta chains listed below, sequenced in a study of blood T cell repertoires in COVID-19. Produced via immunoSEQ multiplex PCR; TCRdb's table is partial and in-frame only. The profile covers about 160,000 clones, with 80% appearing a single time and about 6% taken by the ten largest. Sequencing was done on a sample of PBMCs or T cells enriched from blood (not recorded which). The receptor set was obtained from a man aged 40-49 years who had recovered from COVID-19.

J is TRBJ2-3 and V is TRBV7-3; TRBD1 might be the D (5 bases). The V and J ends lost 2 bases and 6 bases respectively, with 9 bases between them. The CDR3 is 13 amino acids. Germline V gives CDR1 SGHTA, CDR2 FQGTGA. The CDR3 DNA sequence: TGTGCCAGCAGCTTATTAGGGGCGGATACGCAGTATTTT. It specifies CASSLLGADTQYF.

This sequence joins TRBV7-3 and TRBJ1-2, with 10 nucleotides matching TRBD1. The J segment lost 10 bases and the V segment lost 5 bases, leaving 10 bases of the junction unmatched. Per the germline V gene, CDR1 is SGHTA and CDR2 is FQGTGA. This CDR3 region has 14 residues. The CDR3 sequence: CASSPTGTGVNYTF. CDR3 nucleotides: TGTGCCAGCAGCCCGACCGGGACAGGGGTTAACTACACCTTC.

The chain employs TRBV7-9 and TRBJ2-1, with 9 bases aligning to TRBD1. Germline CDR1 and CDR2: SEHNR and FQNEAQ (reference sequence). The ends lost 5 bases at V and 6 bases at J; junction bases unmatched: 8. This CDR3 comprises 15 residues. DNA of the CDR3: TGTGCCAGCAGCCACCCGGGGACAGGGACCAATGAGCAGTTCTTC. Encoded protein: CASSHPGTGTNEQFF.

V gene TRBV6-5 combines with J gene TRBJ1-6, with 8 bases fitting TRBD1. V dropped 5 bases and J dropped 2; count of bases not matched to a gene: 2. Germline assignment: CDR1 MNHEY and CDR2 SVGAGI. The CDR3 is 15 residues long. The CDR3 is CASSQQGAYNSPLHF. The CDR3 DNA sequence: TGTGCCAGCAGTCAACAGGGGGCCTATAATTCACCCCTCCACTTT.

The CDR3 region is CASSLGAGFDEQFF. Written as DNA, the CDR3 is TGCGCCAGCAGCTTGGGGGCAGGTTTCGATGAGCAGTTCTTC. The V and J genes are TRBV5-1 and TRBJ2-1; the D is unclear. This CDR3 has 14 residues. Trimming stripped 0 bases from V and 8 bases from J, with 12 bases between. Germline V CDR1 and CDR2: SGHRS, YFSETQ.

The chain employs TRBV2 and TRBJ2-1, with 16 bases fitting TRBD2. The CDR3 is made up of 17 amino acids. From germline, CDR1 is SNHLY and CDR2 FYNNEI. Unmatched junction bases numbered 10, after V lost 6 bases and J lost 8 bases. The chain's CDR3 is CASRKAGTSGGAYEQFF. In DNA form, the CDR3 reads TGTGCCAGCAGAAAAGCCGGGACTAGCGGGGGGGCATATGAGCAGTTCTTC.

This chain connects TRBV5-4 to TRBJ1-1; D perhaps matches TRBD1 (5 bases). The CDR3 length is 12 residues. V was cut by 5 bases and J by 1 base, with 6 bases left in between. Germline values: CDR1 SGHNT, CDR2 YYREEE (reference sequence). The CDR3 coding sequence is TGTGCCAGCAGTCAGGGGAACACTGAAGCTTTCTTT. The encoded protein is CASSQGNTEAFF.

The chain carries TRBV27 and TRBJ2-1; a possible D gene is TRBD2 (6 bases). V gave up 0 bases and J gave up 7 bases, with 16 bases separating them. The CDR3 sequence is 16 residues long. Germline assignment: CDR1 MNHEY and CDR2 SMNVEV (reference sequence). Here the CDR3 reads CASSLSVGFRGNEQFF. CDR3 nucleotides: TGTGCCAGCAGTTTATCAGTTGGATTCCGGGGGAATGAGCAGTTCTTC.

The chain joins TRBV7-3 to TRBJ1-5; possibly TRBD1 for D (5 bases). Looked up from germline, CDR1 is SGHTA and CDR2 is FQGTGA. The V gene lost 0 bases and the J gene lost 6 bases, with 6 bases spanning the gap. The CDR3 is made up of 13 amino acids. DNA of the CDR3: TGTGCCAGCAGCTTAACTCAGGGTCAGCCCCAGCATTTT. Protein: CASSLTQGQPQHF.

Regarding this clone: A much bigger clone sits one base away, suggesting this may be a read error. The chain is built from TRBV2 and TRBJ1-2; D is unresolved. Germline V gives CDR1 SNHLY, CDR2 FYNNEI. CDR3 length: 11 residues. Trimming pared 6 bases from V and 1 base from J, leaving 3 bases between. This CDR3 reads CASSLNYGYTF. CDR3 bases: TGTGCCAGCAGCCTTAACTATGGCTACACCTTC. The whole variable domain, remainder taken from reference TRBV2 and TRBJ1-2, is EPEVTQTPSHQVTQMGQEVILRCVPISNHLYFYWYRQILGQKVEFLVSFYNNEISEKSEIFDDQFSVERPDGSNFTLKIRSTKLEDSAMYFCASSLNYGYTFGSGTRLTVV.

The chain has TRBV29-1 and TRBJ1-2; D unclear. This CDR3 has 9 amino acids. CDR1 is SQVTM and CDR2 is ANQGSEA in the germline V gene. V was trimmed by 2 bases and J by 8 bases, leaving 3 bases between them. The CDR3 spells CSVEIGYTF. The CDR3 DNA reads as TGCAGCGTTGAAATAGGCTACACCTTC.

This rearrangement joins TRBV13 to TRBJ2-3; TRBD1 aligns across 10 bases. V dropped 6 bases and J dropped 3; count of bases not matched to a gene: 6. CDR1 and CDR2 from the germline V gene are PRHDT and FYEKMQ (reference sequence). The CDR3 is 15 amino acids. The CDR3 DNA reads TGTGCCAGCAGTTCCGGGACAGGGGTGACAGATACGCAGTATTTT. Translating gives CASSSGTGVTDTQYF.

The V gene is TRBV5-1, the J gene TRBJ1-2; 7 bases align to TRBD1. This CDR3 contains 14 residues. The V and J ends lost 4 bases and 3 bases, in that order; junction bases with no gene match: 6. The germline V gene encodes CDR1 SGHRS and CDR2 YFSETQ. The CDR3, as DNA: TGCGCCAGCAGCCCCCAGGGGGTAGACTATGGCTACACCTTC. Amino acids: CASSPQGVDYGYTF.

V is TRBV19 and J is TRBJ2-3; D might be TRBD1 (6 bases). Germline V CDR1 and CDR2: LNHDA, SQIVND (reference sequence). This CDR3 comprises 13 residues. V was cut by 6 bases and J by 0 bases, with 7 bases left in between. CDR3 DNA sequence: TGTGCCAGTAGACAGGGAAGCACAGATACGCAGTATTTT. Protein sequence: CASRQGSTDTQYF.

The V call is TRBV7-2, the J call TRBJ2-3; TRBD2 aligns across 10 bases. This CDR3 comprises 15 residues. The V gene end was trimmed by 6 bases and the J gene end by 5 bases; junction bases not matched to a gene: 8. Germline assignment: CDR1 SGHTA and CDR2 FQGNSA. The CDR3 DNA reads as TGTGCCAGCAGTCGATCTAGCGGGGGCGGAGATACGCAGTATTTT. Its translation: CASSRSSGGGDTQYF.

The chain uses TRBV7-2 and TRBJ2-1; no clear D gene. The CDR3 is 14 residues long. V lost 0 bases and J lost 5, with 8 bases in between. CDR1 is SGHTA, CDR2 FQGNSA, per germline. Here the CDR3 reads CASSLARVNNEQFF. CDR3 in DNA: TGTGCCAGCAGCTTAGCGCGAGTTAACAATGAGCAGTTCTTC.

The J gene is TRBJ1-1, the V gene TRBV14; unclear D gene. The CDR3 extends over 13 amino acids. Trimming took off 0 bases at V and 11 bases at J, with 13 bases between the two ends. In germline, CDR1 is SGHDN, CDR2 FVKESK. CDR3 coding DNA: TGTGCCAGCAGCCAAGATTTGGCCCGCGGGGCTTTCTTT. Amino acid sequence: CASSQDLARGAFF.

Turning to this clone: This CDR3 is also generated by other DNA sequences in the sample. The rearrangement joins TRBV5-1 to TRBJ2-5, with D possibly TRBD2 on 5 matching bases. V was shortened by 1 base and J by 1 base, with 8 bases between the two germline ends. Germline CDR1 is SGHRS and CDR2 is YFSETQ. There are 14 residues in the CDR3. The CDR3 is CASSLYRGQETQYF. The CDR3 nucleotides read TGCGCCAGCAGCTTGTACCGGGGCCAAGAGACCCAGTACTTC.

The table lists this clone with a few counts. CDR3 nucleotide sequence: TGTGCCAGCTCAAGGGGGCTGGAGAGCACTGAAGCTTTCTTT. Residues: CASSRGLESTEAFF. J is TRBJ1-1 and V is TRBV18; 7 nucleotides match TRBD1. The length of the CDR3 is 14 residues. The V gene's germline CDR1 is KGHSH and CDR2 LQKENI. V shed 5 bases and J 4 bases; nucleotides not matched to a gene: 7.

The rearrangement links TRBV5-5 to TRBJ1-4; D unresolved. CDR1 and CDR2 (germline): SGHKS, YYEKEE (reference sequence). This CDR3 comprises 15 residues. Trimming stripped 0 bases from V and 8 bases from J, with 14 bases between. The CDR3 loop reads CASSLEWGAVEKLFF. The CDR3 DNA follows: TGTGCCAGCAGCTTGGAATGGGGAGCGGTAGAAAAACTGTTTTTT.

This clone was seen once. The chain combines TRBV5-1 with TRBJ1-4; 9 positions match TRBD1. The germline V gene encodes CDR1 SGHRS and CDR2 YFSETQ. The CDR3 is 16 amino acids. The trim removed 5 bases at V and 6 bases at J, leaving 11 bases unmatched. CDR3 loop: CASRRGNRGLDEKLFF. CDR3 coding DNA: TGCGCCAGCAGGCGAGGGAACAGGGGGCTGGATGAAAAACTGTTTTTT.

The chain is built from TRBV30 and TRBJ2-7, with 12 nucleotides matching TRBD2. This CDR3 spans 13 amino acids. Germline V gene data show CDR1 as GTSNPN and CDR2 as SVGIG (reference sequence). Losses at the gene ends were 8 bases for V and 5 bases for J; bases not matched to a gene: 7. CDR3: CAGRLAGGDEQYF. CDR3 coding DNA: TGTGCCGGGCGCCTAGCGGGGGGGGACGAGCAGTACTTC.

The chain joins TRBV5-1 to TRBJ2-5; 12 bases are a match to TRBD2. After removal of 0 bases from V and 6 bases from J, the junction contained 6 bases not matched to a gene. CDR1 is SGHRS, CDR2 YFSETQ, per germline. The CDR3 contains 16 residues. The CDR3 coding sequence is TGCGCCAGCAGCTTGGGCTCTAGCGGGGGGGCGAAGACCCAGTACTTC. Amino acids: CASSLGSSGGAKTQYF.

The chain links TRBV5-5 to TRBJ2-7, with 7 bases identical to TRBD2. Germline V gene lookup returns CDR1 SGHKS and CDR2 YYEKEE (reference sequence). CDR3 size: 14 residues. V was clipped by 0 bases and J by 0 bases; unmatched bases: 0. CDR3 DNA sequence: TGTGCCAGCAGCTTGGGACTAGCCTCCTACGAGCAGTACGTC. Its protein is CASSLGLASYEQYV.